A single sample gave rise to the 9 T cell receptor beta chains below, sequenced in a study of beta chain features in type 1 diabetes. Findings of the study overall: Type 1 diabetes patients showed a moderate but significant shortening of TCRB CDR3s in all four CD4+ subsets.

Which antigens these TCRs recognize remains unknown. Every isolated RNA sample was fully reverse transcribed, so sequencing captured expressed TCRB transcripts. TCRdb's copy holds only in-frame clones and misses some; the assay was immunoSEQ multiplex PCR. The repertoire holds approximately 250,000 clones, with approximately 24% as singletons. Sequencing was performed on naive CD4+ T cells from blood. All receptors derive from a woman between 25 and 40 years old with type 1 diabetes.

V and J are TRBV23-1 and TRBJ2-7; 7 bases match TRBD1. TRBV23-1 is noted as an ORF with a role that remains uncertain. This CDR3 spans 14 amino acids. Trimming at V came to 3 bases and at J to 2 bases, leaving 4 bases not matched to a gene. The CDR3 region is CASSHDRVTYEQYF. For the CDR3, the DNA is TGCGCCAGCAGTCACGACAGGGTCACCTACGAGCAGTACTTC.

This chain connects TRBV7-3 to TRBJ2-2, with D possibly being TRBD2 (5 bases). This CDR3 has 13 amino acids. The germline V gene encodes CDR1 SGHTA and CDR2 FQGTGA. Deletions cut 7 bases from V and 6 bases from J, with 12 bases between. CDR3 sequence reads: CASNAGGSGELFF. CDR3 nucleotide sequence: TGTGCCAGCAACGCCGGAGGTTCCGGGGAGCTGTTTTTT. Based on the CDR3 plus reference TRBV7-3 and TRBJ2-2, the full variable domain is GAGVSQTPSNKVTEKGKYVELRCDPISGHTALYWYRQSLGQGPEFLIYFQGTGAADDSGLPNDRFFAVRPEGSVSTLKIQRTERGDSAVYLCASNAGGSGELFFGEGSRLTVL.

The chain employs TRBV28 and TRBJ1-1, with D maybe TRBD1 (5 bases). The CDR3 length is 13 residues. Trimming pared 7 bases from V and 5 bases from J, leaving 14 bases between. From germline, CDR1 is MDHEN and CDR2 SYDVKM. Here the CDR3 DNA reads TGTGCCAGCATTCAATCGGGGGTTACTGAAGCTTTCTTT. It translates to CASIQSGVTEAFF. Full variable domain (remainder filled in from reference TRBV28 and TRBJ1-1): DVKVTQSSRYLVKRTGEKVFLECVQDMDHENMFWYRQDPGLGLRLIYFSYDVKMKEKGDIPEGYSVSREKKERFSLILESASTNQTSMYLCASIQSGVTEAFFGQGTRLTVV.

This clone was counted a few times. The V call is TRBV5-1, the J call TRBJ2-1; 9 nucleotides match TRBD2. Germline V gene sequence: CDR1 SGHRS, CDR2 YFSETQ. The CDR3 is made up of 17 amino acids. V lost 0 bases, J lost 0 bases, and 4 bases stayed unmatched. In DNA form, the CDR3 reads TGCGCCAGCAGCTTGGATCCTAGCGGGAACTCCTACAATGAGCAGTTCTTC. This codes for CASSLDPSGNSYNEQFF. Full variable domain (outside the CDR3, taken from reference TRBV5-1 and TRBJ2-1): KAGVTQTPRYLIKTRGQQVTLSCSPISGHRSVSWYQQTPGQGLQFLFEYFSETQRNKGNFPGRFSGRQFSNSRSEMNVSTLELGDSALYLCASSLDPSGNSYNEQFFGPGTRLTVL.

This clone was seen a few times. The gene calls are TRBV7-9 and TRBJ2-1; 9 positions match TRBD2. The CDR3 covers 16 residues. The J segment lost 6 bases and the V segment lost 7 bases, leaving 13 bases of the junction unmatched. CDR1 and CDR2 from the germline V gene are SEHNR and FQNEAQ (reference sequence). The CDR3 spells CASTGGGTSSANEQFF. Here the CDR3 DNA reads TGTGCCAGCACCGGAGGCGGGACTAGCTCTGCCAATGAGCAGTTCTTC.

The chain couples TRBV4-1 to TRBJ1-1; D unresolved. The CDR3 runs to 14 residues. Trimming removed 4 bases from V and 0 bases from J, with 9 bases in between. CDR1 and CDR2 (germline): MGHRA, YSYEKL. The CDR3 reads CASSLEYMNTEAFF. The CDR3 bases are TGCGCCAGCAGCCTGGAGTACATGAACACTGAAGCTTTCTTT.

The chain joins TRBV5-4 to TRBJ2-1, with no clear D. From germline, CDR1 is SGHNT and CDR2 YYREEE (reference sequence). The CDR3 spans 15 residues. The V and J ends lost 4 bases and 0 bases respectively, with 11 bases between them. The CDR3: CASSPRRSSYNEQFF. The CDR3 coding sequence is TGTGCCAGCAGCCCAAGACGGAGCTCCTACAATGAGCAGTTCTTC.

The chain links TRBV30 to TRBJ2-3, with D possibly TRBD2 on 6 matching bases. This CDR3 is built from 14 residues. In germline, CDR1 is GTSNPN, CDR2 SVGIG (reference sequence). Between the trimmed V and J ends, which lost 0 bases and 8 bases, there was a span of 15 bases. The CDR3 DNA reads as TGTGCCTGGAGTGTAGCGGGTTCGTGGGGTACGCAGTATTTT. This encodes CAWSVAGSWGTQYF.

This rearrangement joins TRBV4-1 to TRBJ2-2; 10 nucleotides line up with TRBD2. Germline loops: CDR1 MGHRA, CDR2 YSYEKL. The CDR3 is made up of 18 amino acids. V shed 4 bases and J 4 bases; nucleotides not matched to a gene: 12. CDR3 nucleotides: TGCGCCAGCAGCCCAGATGCTAGCGGGAGTGTTGGCACCGGGGAGCTGTTTTTT. This translates into CASSPDASGSVGTGELFF.